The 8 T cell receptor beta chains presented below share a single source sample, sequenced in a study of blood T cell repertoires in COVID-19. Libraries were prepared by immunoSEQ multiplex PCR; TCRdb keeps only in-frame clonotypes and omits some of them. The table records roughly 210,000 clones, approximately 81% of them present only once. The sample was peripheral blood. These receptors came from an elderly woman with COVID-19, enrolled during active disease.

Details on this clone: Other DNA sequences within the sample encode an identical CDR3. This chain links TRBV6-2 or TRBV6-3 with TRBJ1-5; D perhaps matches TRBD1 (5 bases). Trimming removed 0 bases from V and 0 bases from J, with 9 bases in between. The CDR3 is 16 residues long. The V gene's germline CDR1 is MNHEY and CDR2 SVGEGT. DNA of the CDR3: TGTGCCAGCAGTTACTCGGGGGGGAATAGCAATCAGCCCCAGCATTTT. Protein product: CASSYSGGNSNQPQHF.

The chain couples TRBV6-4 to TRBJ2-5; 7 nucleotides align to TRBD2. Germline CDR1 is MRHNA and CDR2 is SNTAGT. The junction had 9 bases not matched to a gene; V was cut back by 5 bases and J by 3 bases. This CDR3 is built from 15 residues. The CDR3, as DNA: TGTGCCAGCAGTTGGAGGGATGGGGGGGAAGAGACCCAGTACTTC. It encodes CASSWRDGGEETQYF.

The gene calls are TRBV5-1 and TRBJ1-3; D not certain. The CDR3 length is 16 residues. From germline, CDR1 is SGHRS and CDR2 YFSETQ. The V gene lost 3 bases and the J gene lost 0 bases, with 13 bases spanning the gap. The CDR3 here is CASSYYDGSSGNTIYF. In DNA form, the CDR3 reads TGCGCCAGCAGCTACTACGACGGCAGCTCTGGAAACACCATATATTTT. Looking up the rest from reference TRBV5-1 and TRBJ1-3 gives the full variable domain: KAGVTQTPRYLIKTRGQQVTLSCSPISGHRSVSWYQQTPGQGLQFLFEYFSETQRNKGNFPGRFSGRQFSNSRSEMNVSTLELGDSALYLCASSYYDGSSGNTIYFGEGSWLTVV.

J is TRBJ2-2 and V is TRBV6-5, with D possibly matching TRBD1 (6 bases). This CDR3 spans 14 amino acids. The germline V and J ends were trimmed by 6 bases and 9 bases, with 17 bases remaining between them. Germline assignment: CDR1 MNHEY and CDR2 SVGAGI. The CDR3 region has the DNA TGTGCCAGCAGACTCAGGACAGTGAACCGGGAGCTGTTTTTT. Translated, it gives CASRLRTVNRELFF.

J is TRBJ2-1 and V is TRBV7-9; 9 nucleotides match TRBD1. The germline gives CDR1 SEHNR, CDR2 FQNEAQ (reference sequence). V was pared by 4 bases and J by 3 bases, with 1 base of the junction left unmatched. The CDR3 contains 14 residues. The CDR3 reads CASSSGQGYNEQFF. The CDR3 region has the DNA TGTGCCAGCAGCTCGGGACAGGGCTACAATGAGCAGTTCTTC.

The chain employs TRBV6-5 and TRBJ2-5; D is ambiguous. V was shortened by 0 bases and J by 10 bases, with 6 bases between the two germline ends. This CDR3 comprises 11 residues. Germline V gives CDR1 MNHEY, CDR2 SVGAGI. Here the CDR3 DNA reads TGTGCCAGCAGTTACTCCGCGGTCCAGTACTTC. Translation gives CASSYSAVQYF.

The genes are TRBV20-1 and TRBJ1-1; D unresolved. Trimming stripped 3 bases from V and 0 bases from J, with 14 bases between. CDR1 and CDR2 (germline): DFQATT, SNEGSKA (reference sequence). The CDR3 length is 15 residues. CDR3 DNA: TGCAGTGCTAGTTCATGGAGACGGATGAACACTGAAGCTTTCTTT. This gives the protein CSASSWRRMNTEAFF.

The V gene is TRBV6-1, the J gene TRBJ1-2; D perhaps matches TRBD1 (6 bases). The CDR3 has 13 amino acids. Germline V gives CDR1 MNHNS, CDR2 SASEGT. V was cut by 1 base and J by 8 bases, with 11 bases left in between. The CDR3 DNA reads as TGTGCCAGCAGTGAAGTCGGGGGGCGAGGCTACACCTTC. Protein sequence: CASSEVGGRGYTF.